Listed below are T cell receptor beta chains from one sample, sequenced in a study of T cell responses to AZD1222 COVID-19 vaccine. The repertoire was sequenced with immunoSEQ multiplex PCR; TCRdb's copy has only in-frame clones and lacks some. The sample holds 150,000 or so clones, more than 85% seen once. The sample here was peripheral blood, taken 28 days after the second AZD1222 dose. Receptors originate from an adult who received the AZD1222 COVID-19 vaccine. The CDR3 runs from the conserved cysteine through the conserved F or W. A D gene is named only where the DNA matches it firmly. Part of the rows lack a size; the others show once, few, many or a class for expanded clones.

TRBV27	-	TRBJ1-1	-	TGTGCCAGCAGTTTATATGGGAATACTGAAGCTTTCTTT	CASSLYGNTEAFF
TRBV7-9	-	TRBJ2-1	-	TGTGCCAGCAGCTCGCAGGGGTCCTACAATGAGCAGTTCTTC	CASSSQGSYNEQFF
TRBV6-6	TRBD1	TRBJ1-5	-	TGTGCCAGCAGTTACGGGCCAGGGGGATGGCCCCAGCATTTT	CASSYGPGGWPQHF
TRBV3-1/TRBV3-2	-	TRBJ2-5	-	TGTGCCAGCAGCCCAAGCACGACTTTTGAGACCCAGTACTTC	CASSPSTTFETQYF
TRBV5-6	-	TRBJ1-2	-	TGTGCCAGCAGCCAATCGACAGCCTACTATGGCTACACCTTC	CASSQSTAYYGYTF
TRBV5-1	TRBD2	TRBJ2-3	-	TGCGCCAGTAGGAGCGGGAACAACCTGCCAAATACGCAGTATTTT	CASRSGNNLPNTQYF
TRBV5-1	-	TRBJ1-4	-	TGCGCCAGCAGCCCGGAATTTGCAACTAATGAAAAACTGTTTTTT	CASSPEFATNEKLFF
TRBV28	-	TRBJ2-7	-	TGTGCCAGCAGTTTAGACCGCATGCGGGGCTACGAGCAGTACTTC	CASSLDRMRGYEQYF
TRBV5-1	-	TRBJ2-5	once	TGCGCCAGCAGCTTGGCGGGATTCGAAGAGACCCAGTACTTC	CASSLAGFEETQYF
TRBV4-3	-	TRBJ1-2	-	TGCGCCAGCAGCCAAGGCCCAGGGTTGGGGGTTGGCTACACCTTC	CASSQGPGLGVGYTF
TRBV4-3	-	TRBJ2-7	-	TGCGCCAGCAGCCAATCCCATTTAAACTACGAGCAGTACTTC	CASSQSHLNYEQYF
TRBV7-7	-	TRBJ2-6	-	TGTGCCAGCAGCGCCACAGTAAGCAACGTCCTGACTTTC	CASSATVSNVLTF
TRBV27	-	TRBJ1-5	once	TGTGCCAGCAGTTTAGTGGCCGAGCTAACTAGCAATCAGCCCCAGCATTTT	CASSLVAELTSNQPQHF
TRBV18	-	TRBJ1-6	-	TGTGCCAGCTCAAGCGAAAAACATCAAAATTCACCCCTCCACTTT	CASSSEKHQNSPLHF
TRBV19	TRBD1	TRBJ2-3	-	TGTGCCAGTACCAGACAGGGCCGCACAGATACGCAGTATTTT	CASTRQGRTDTQYF
TRBV5-1	-	TRBJ2-1	-	TGCGCCAGCCACGAACCTCAGCCCTACAATGAGCAGTTCTTC	CASHEPQPYNEQFF
TRBV27	TRBD1	TRBJ1-3	-	TGTGCCAGCAGTTTATTGGGACAGGGATTTGGAAACACCATATATTTT	CASSLLGQGFGNTIYF
TRBV5-1	TRBD2	TRBJ2-2	-	TGCGCCAGCAGCTTGCTAGCGGGAGGCCCACTTAACACCGGGGAGCTGTTTTTT	CASSLLAGGPLNTGELFF
TRBV28	-	TRBJ2-2	-	TGTGCCAGCAGTTTGCTGGGACGTTGGGGTGAGAACACCGGGGAGCTGTTTTTT	CASSLLGRWGENTGELFF
TRBV2	-	TRBJ1-1	-	TGTGCCAGCAGTGCCAGCTCCAACACTGAAGCTTTCTTT	CASSASSNTEAFF
TRBV5-4	-	TRBJ1-2	-	TGTGCCAGCAGCCCGGGTAGGACAACGGGAGGTACCAACTATGGCTACACCTTC	CASSPGRTTGGTNYGYTF
TRBV16	-	TRBJ1-5	-	TGTGCCAGCAGAAGTGGGGGAGAGCCCCAGCATTTT	CASRSGGEPQHF